This TCR beta chain was identified in a study of shared clonotypes between healthy human individuals. On the study more broadly: The plates for each donor numbered three CD4 naive, three CD4 memory, two CD8 naive and one CD8 memory. Findings and caveats of the study: The genetic and exposure-history diversity represented was limited by few donors.

CDR1 is LNHNV and CDR2 is YYDKDF in the germline V gene (reference sequence). V was trimmed by 1 base and J by 4 bases, leaving 13 bases between them. The CDR3 contains 15 residues. Note on this clone: What it binds is unknown.

Researchers partitioned CD4+ cells into CD45RA+ naive and CD45RA-negative memory subsets. At a deep level, the assay was run. TCRdb's table, derived via immunoSEQ multiplex PCR, lists solely in-frame clones and lacks some. The repertoire consists of 2 million to 3 million clones, with approximately 94% occurring once and the leading ten covering 0.36%. This chain uses TRBV15 with TRBJ1-1, with a possible D match to TRBD1 (6 bases). The sequencing sample was made of naive CD4+ T cells from PBMCs. The subset denotes: CD45RA+ positively selected. The receptor's source is a man between 18 and 29 years old in good health. Some clones in this sample may be carry-over from other donors' samples. The CDR3 sequence: CATSRVRGAATEAFF. CDR3 nucleotide sequence: TGTGCCACCAGCAGAGTACGGGGGGCGGCCACTGAAGCTTTCTTT.